What follows are 24 T cell receptor beta chains derived from one specimen sequenced in a study of cytomegalovirus exposure and HLA in healthy donors. The PCR ran on 60 Vbeta and 13 Jbeta primers. Profiled with immunoSEQ multiplex PCR; TCRdb holds only in-frame clones, not every one. The profile covers roughly 130,000 clones, with 82% appearing a single time and around 10% taken by the ten largest. The sample consisted of PBMCs. The receptor set was obtained from a male donor in good health and CMV-seropositive.

The chain combines TRBV30 with TRBJ2-2, with 11 nucleotides matching TRBD2. The CDR3 runs to 17 residues. CDR1 is GTSNPN, CDR2 SVGIG, per germline (reference sequence). The CDR3: CATSGRLAIKNTGELFF. The CDR3 DNA sequence: TGTGCTACTAGCGGGAGACTCGCCATTAAAAACACCGGGGAGCTGTTTTTT.

This chain links TRBV28 with TRBJ2-2; the D gene is possibly TRBD2 (5 bases). The CDR3 sequence is 16 residues long. Germline CDR1 and CDR2: MDHEN and SYDVKM. Trimming took 7 bases from V and 5 from J, leaving 20 bases between them. CDR3 residues: CASNPLPDLSTGELFF. CDR3 nucleotides: TGTGCCAGCAACCCCCTGCCGGACTTATCGACCGGGGAGCTGTTTTTT. Together with reference TRBV28 and TRBJ2-2, the CDR3 gives the full variable domain: DVKVTQSSRYLVKRTGEKVFLECVQDMDHENMFWYRQDPGLGLRLIYFSYDVKMKEKGDIPEGYSVSREKKERFSLILESASTNQTSMYLCASNPLPDLSTGELFFGEGSRLTVL.

This chain links TRBV7-6 with TRBJ2-3, with 7 positions matching TRBD1. Unmatched junction bases numbered 8, after V lost 2 bases and J lost 6 bases. Per germline, CDR1 SGHVS and CDR2 FNYEAQ. The CDR3 covers 15 residues. The CDR3 coding sequence is TGTGCCAGCAGCTTACCCAAAACAGGGGTTGATACGCAGTATTTT. It encodes CASSLPKTGVDTQYF.

V usage is TRBV30 and J usage is TRBJ2-7; unclear D gene. With 1 base removed from V and 2 bases from J, the gap between germline ends came to 3 bases. CDR3 length: 11 residues. The V gene's germline CDR1 is GTSNPN and CDR2 SVGIG (reference sequence). The CDR3 protein is CAWSAAYEQYF. Written as DNA, the CDR3 is TGTGCCTGGAGTGCCGCCTACGAGCAGTACTTC.

The chain couples TRBV4-3 to TRBJ2-1; 9 positions match TRBD2. Germline values: CDR1 LGHNA, CDR2 YSLEER. This CDR3 region has 15 residues. The J segment lost 9 bases and the V segment lost 4 bases, leaving 10 bases of the junction unmatched. This CDR3 reads CASSREPAGGLEQFF. CDR3 coding DNA: TGCGCCAGCAGCCGAGAACCAGCGGGAGGCCTTGAGCAGTTCTTC.

This rearrangement joins TRBV15 to TRBJ2-2; D may be TRBD2 (6 bases). CDR1 is LNHNV and CDR2 is YYDKDF in the germline V gene (reference sequence). This CDR3 is built from 14 residues. V lost 5 bases and J 5 bases, leaving 12 bases between the germline ends. The CDR3 DNA is TGTGCCACCAGCGCGGGTCGGGAGACCGGGGAGCTGTTTTTT. This codes for CATSAGRETGELFF.

V gene TRBV29-1 combines with J gene TRBJ1-5; D gene uncertain. Looked up from germline, CDR1 is SQVTM and CDR2 is ANQGSEA. This CDR3 region has 13 residues. V lost 5 bases, J lost 3 bases, and 11 bases lay in between. Here the CDR3 reads CSVQNRTNQPQHF. Written as DNA, the CDR3 is TGCAGCGTTCAGAACAGAACCAATCAGCCCCAGCATTTT. Complete variable domain (other parts from reference TRBV29-1 and TRBJ1-5): SAVISQKPSRDICQRGTSLTIQCQVDSQVTMMFWYRQQPGQSLTLIATANQGSEATYESGFVIDKFPISRPNLTFSTLTVSNMSPEDSSIYLCSVQNRTNQPQHFGDGTRLSIL.

The V call is TRBV7-3, the J call TRBJ2-1; D is undetermined. The CDR3 runs 15 residues. Germline loops: CDR1 SGHTA, CDR2 FQGTGA. The V end lost 5 bases, the J end lost 9 bases, and 20 bases lay between the germline ends. As DNA, the CDR3 is TGTGCCAGCAGCCCCGCGGATCCCCTCCTGGGTGAGCAGTTCTTC. Encoded protein: CASSPADPLLGEQFF.

The rearrangement joins TRBV2 to TRBJ1-2, with D perhaps matching TRBD1 (5 bases). The CDR3 length is 13 residues. Trimming pared 10 bases from V and 4 bases from J, leaving 16 bases between. The germline V gene encodes CDR1 SNHLY and CDR2 FYNNEI. The CDR3 sequence is CATPWGERYGYTF. Here the CDR3 DNA reads TGTGCCACGCCTTGGGGGGAACGCTATGGCTACACCTTC.

The V and J genes are TRBV5-5 and TRBJ2-2, with 8 bases matching TRBD2. The CDR3 consists of 15 residues. The ends lost 1 base at V and 5 bases at J; junction bases unmatched: 4. CDR1 and CDR2 (germline): SGHKS, YYEKEE (reference sequence). DNA of the CDR3: TGTGCCAGCAGCTTGTTAGCGGGACTAACCGGGGAGCTGTTTTTT. Amino acids: CASSLLAGLTGELFF.

This clone appeared a single time. This rearrangement joins TRBV4-3 to TRBJ1-4; D gene ambiguous. Germline V gives CDR1 LGHNA, CDR2 YSLEER. V was pared by 3 bases and J by 0 bases, with 11 bases between. This CDR3 has 16 residues. The CDR3 bases are TGCGCCAGCAGCCAGGACTACACCGCAACTAATGAAAAACTGTTTTTT. Translating gives CASSQDYTATNEKLFF.

The V call is TRBV4-2, the J call TRBJ2-7; possibly TRBD2 for D (6 bases). The CDR3 has 15 amino acids. The ends were cut back, 0 bases at V and 5 bases at J, with 14 bases in the middle. Germline CDR1 reads LGHNA; CDR2 reads YNFKEQ. The CDR3 region has the DNA TGTGCCAGCAGCCAAGAGTACCGGGAGTTCCACGAGCAGTACTTC. Translation gives CASSQEYREFHEQYF.

V and J are TRBV2 and TRBJ2-5; D remains ambiguous. Germline V gene data show CDR1 as SNHLY and CDR2 as FYNNEI. This CDR3 region has 14 residues. The germline V and J ends were trimmed by 7 bases and 5 bases, with 17 bases remaining between them. CDR3 protein: CASTPAEYLETQYF. The CDR3 region has the DNA TGTGCCAGCACCCCGGCGGAGTATTTGGAGACCCAGTACTTC. The complete variable domain, with remaining parts taken from reference TRBV2 and TRBJ2-5, reads EPEVTQTPSHQVTQMGQEVILRCVPISNHLYFYWYRQILGQKVEFLVSFYNNEISEKSEIFDDQFSVERPDGSNFTLKIRSTKLEDSAMYFCASTPAEYLETQYFGPGTRLLVL.

The V call is TRBV18, the J call TRBJ1-1, with TRBD1 matching 9 bases. Germline trimming cut 4 bases from V and 11 bases from J; bases unmatched to any gene: 14. CDR1 is KGHSH and CDR2 is LQKENI in the germline V gene. The CDR3 runs 15 residues. The CDR3 reads CASSLRQGDRERAFF. In nucleotides, the CDR3 is TGTGCCAGCTCACTTAGACAGGGGGATCGAGAGAGGGCTTTCTTT.

This chain joins TRBV7-9 and TRBJ1-2; D is ambiguous. Germline assignment: CDR1 SEHNR and CDR2 FQNEAQ (reference sequence). The CDR3 totals 14 residues. Trimming removed 8 bases at V and 0 bases at J, with 13 bases between. The CDR3 spells CASLPLATNYGYTF. Written as DNA, the CDR3 is TGTGCCAGCCTCCCCTTGGCAACTAACTATGGCTACACCTTC.

The chain recombines TRBV9 with TRBJ2-2; TRBD2 matches 14 bases. Germline V gene sequence: CDR1 SGDLS, CDR2 YYNGEE. There are 18 residues in the CDR3. V lost 0 bases to trimming and J lost 4 bases; unmatched junction nucleotides: 5. The CDR3 nucleotides are TGTGCCAGCAGCGTAGCTGGGGGACTAGCGGGAGTCACCGGGGAGCTGTTTTTT. Amino acid sequence: CASSVAGGLAGVTGELFF.

The chain couples TRBV5-4 to TRBJ1-1, with a weak D call TRBD1 (5 bases). From germline, CDR1 is SGHNT and CDR2 YYREEE (reference sequence). This CDR3 contains 14 residues. The V gene lost 4 bases and the J gene lost 0 bases, with 10 bases spanning the gap. The CDR3 DNA is TGTGCCAGCAGCAAGGGACTCATGAACACTGAAGCTTTCTTT. Translated, it gives CASSKGLMNTEAFF. The variable domain in full, completed from reference TRBV5-4 and TRBJ1-1, reads ETGVTQSPTHLIKTRGQQVTLRCSSQSGHNTVSWYQQALGQGPQFIFQYYREEENGRGNFPPRFSGLQFPNYSSELNVNALELDDSALYLCASSKGLMNTEAFFGQGTRLTVV.

Only one count was recorded for this clone. CDR3 region: CASSFQKGANEQYF. The CDR3 nucleotides read TGTGCCAGCAGTTTTCAAAAGGGAGCAAACGAGCAGTACTTC. This chain links TRBV28 with TRBJ2-5; TRBD2 might be the D (5 bases). The DNA end is a closer match to TRBJ2-7, so the J assignment may be wrong. This CDR3 spans 14 amino acids. Per the germline V gene, CDR1 is MDHEN and CDR2 is SYDVKM.

V gene TRBV6-1 combines with J gene TRBJ1-5; D unclear. Germline CDR1 reads MNHNS; CDR2 reads SASEGT. CDR3 length: 14 residues. The V end lost 10 bases, the J end lost 3 bases, and 16 bases lay between the germline ends. The CDR3 loop reads CATSIVTPNQPQHF. CDR3 in DNA: TGTGCCACGTCTATAGTAACTCCCAATCAGCCCCAGCATTTT.

The V call is TRBV19, the J call TRBJ1-2; 7 bases are shared with TRBD1. The CDR3 runs to 17 residues. CDR1 is LNHDA, CDR2 SQIVND, per germline (reference sequence). V shed 5 bases and J 6 bases; nucleotides not matched to a gene: 18. Here the CDR3 reads CASSQFRSQTGTDGYTF. CDR3 DNA: TGTGCCAGTAGTCAATTCCGGTCCCAGACAGGGACTGATGGCTACACCTTC. The complete variable domain, with remaining parts taken from reference TRBV19 and TRBJ1-2, reads DGGITQSPKYLFRKEGQNVTLSCEQNLNHDAMYWYRQDPGQGLRLIYYSQIVNDFQKGDIAEGYSVSREKKESFPLTVTSAQKNPTAFYLCASSQFRSQTGTDGYTFGSGTRLTVV.

The gene calls are TRBV5-1 and TRBJ2-1; 7 bases line up with TRBD2. Germline V gives CDR1 SGHRS, CDR2 YFSETQ. V trimming: 7 bases; J trimming: 7 bases; junction bases outside the gene matches: 11. The CDR3 contains 14 residues. The CDR3 sequence: CASGSGNQGNEQFF. CDR3 sequence (DNA): TGCGCCAGCGGCAGCGGGAATCAGGGTAATGAGCAGTTCTTC. The variable domain in full, with the rest retrieved from reference TRBV5-1 and TRBJ2-1, is KAGVTQTPRYLIKTRGQQVTLSCSPISGHRSVSWYQQTPGQGLQFLFEYFSETQRNKGNFPGRFSGRQFSNSRSEMNVSTLELGDSALYLCASGSGNQGNEQFFGPGTRLTVL.

CDR3 nucleotide sequence: TGTGCCGGTGGGAGCGGGAGGGCCGACAATGAGCAGTTCTTC. This gives the protein CAGGSGRADNEQFF. The chain recombines TRBV28 with TRBJ2-1; 10 nucleotides line up with TRBD2. Per the germline V gene, CDR1 is MDHEN and CDR2 is SYDVKM. The CDR3 covers 14 residues. J lost 5 bases, V lost 11 bases, and 9 bases had no gene match.

The J gene is TRBJ2-7, the V gene TRBV27; tentative D call: TRBD2 (5 bases). V was cut by 4 bases and J by 3 bases, with 13 bases left in between. The CDR3 is made up of 14 amino acids. Germline loops: CDR1 MNHEY, CDR2 SMNVEV (reference sequence). This chain's CDR3 is CASSSSRGIYEQYF. The CDR3 DNA is TGTGCCAGCAGTTCTAGCCGAGGGATCTACGAGCAGTACTTC.

CDR3 protein: CASSEWRLAGETDTQYF. In DNA, the CDR3 is TGTGCCAGCAGTGAATGGCGACTAGCGGGAGAGACAGATACGCAGTATTTT. This chain joins TRBV2 and TRBJ2-3; 12 bases are a match to TRBD2. This CDR3 spans 17 amino acids. From germline, CDR1 is SNHLY and CDR2 FYNNEI. V was pared by 2 bases and J by 3 bases, with 6 bases of the junction left unmatched.